The 13 T cell receptor beta chains presented below share a single source sample, sequenced in a study of blood T cell repertoires in COVID-19. Assay: immunoSEQ multiplex PCR; the TCRdb copy retains only in-frame clones and omits some. Of around 100,000 clones listed, 75% to 90% are singletons. Sequencing was done on a sample of peripheral blood. Receptor source: a human donor in a cohort sampled during active COVID-19.

This clone was recorded a few times. V gene TRBV5-4 combines with J gene TRBJ1-6, with a possible D match to TRBD1 (5 bases). The CDR3 has 15 residues. The germline CDR1 and CDR2 sequences are SGHNT and YYREEE (reference sequence). V lost 0 bases to trimming and J lost 10 bases, with 14 bases between them. The CDR3 nucleotides are TGTGCCAGCAGCTTGGATACTTTCGGGGGATCACCCCTCCACTTT. Translating gives CASSLDTFGGSPLHF.

As to this clone: A read error may account for a junction end that differs from germline. The chain links TRBV24-1 to TRBJ1-5, with 7 bases fitting TRBD1. The CDR3 is 17 residues long. Germline loops: CDR1 KGHDR, CDR2 SFDVKD. The CDR3 is CATNDAVTGRTNQPQHF. The CDR3 nucleotides read TGTGCCACCAATGATGCAGTGACAGGGCGCACTAATCAGCCCCAGCATTTT.

V is TRBV24-1 and J is TRBJ2-5, with 11 bases lining up with TRBD1. The CDR3 runs 16 residues. V was pared by 4 bases and J by 2 bases, with 5 bases of the junction left unmatched. Germline V gene data show CDR1 as KGHDR and CDR2 as SFDVKD. The CDR3 loop is CATSDAGTGGQETQYF. DNA of the CDR3: TGTGCCACCAGTGACGCCGGGACAGGGGGACAAGAGACCCAGTACTTC.

The chain recombines TRBV14 with TRBJ2-5; the match to TRBD2 covers 9 bases. Germline V CDR1 and CDR2: SGHDN, FVKESK. V gave up 0 bases and J gave up 8 bases; unmatched junction bases: 13. This CDR3 is built from 17 residues. The CDR3 loop is CASSQDTGLALLGTQYF. The CDR3, as DNA: TGTGCCAGCAGCCAAGATACGGGACTAGCCCTCCTTGGAACCCAGTACTTC. Full variable domain (remainder filled in from reference TRBV14 and TRBJ2-5): EAGVTQFPSHSVIEKGQTVTLRCDPISGHDNLYWYRRVMGKEIKFLLHFVKESKQDESGMPNNRFLAERTGGTYSTLKVQPAELEDSGVYFCASSQDTGLALLGTQYFGPGTRLLVL.

This chain links TRBV7-2 with TRBJ2-1; the match to TRBD1 covers 8 bases. This CDR3 has 15 amino acids. Germline V gene lookup returns CDR1 SGHTA and CDR2 FQGNSA. With V trimmed by 5 bases and J by 9 bases, 12 bases remained unmatched. CDR3: CASSKGGSGGTEQFF. CDR3 coding DNA: TGTGCCAGCAGCAAAGGGGGGTCAGGGGGCACTGAGCAGTTCTTC.

V gene TRBV2 combines with J gene TRBJ1-4, with TRBD1 matching 8 bases. CDR1 is SNHLY, CDR2 FYNNEI, per germline. This CDR3 comprises 14 residues. The V segment lost 5 bases and the J segment 4 bases; nucleotides outside the gene matches: 3. CDR3 loop: CASSLDRVNEKLFF. DNA of the CDR3: TGTGCCAGCAGTTTGGACAGGGTTAATGAAAAACTGTTTTTT.

The V call is TRBV7-8, the J call TRBJ1-6; unclear D gene. Germline values: CDR1 SGHVS, CDR2 FQNEAQ. V lost 5 bases to trimming and J lost 7 bases, with 9 bases between them. The CDR3 is 13 residues long. CDR3 loop: CASSPVLNSPLHF. CDR3 DNA: TGTGCCAGCAGCCCCGTCCTGAATTCACCCCTCCACTTT.

The chain has TRBV6-5 and TRBJ1-6; 7 nucleotides match TRBD1. CDR3 size: 16 residues. Trimming cost V 0 bases and J 6 bases; bases outside gene matches: 5. The germline gives CDR1 MNHEY, CDR2 SVGAGI. The CDR3 DNA sequence: TGTGCCAGCAGTTACTCGAACAGGGGTCGTAATTCACCCCTCCACTTT. Residues: CASSYSNRGRNSPLHF.

The V gene is TRBV27, the J gene TRBJ1-5; a weak D match, TRBD1 (5 bases). Germline V gene sequence: CDR1 MNHEY, CDR2 SMNVEV (reference sequence). Trimming took 5 bases from V and 0 from J, leaving 11 bases between them. The CDR3 is 15 amino acids. In DNA, the CDR3 is TGTGCCAGCAGTCCCACGGGGGTTAGCAATCAGCCCCAGCATTTT. This gives the protein CASSPTGVSNQPQHF.

The count of this clone is one. The chain is built from TRBV7-2 and TRBJ1-1; unclear D gene. V was trimmed by 5 bases and J by 1 base, leaving 11 bases between them. The CDR3 is 14 amino acids. Germline values: CDR1 SGHTA, CDR2 FQGNSA. The DNA of the CDR3 is TGTGCCAGCAGCAATTCTCGGGGGAACACTGAAGCTTTCTTT. The encoded protein is CASSNSRGNTEAFF.

The rearrangement uses TRBV7-6 and TRBJ2-2; 11 positions match TRBD1. After removal of 2 bases from V and 6 bases from J, the junction contained 8 bases not matched to a gene. CDR1 and CDR2 (germline): SGHVS, FNYEAQ. This CDR3 has 17 amino acids. The CDR3 region has the DNA TGTGCCAGCAGCTTAAGGGGGACAGGGGGGATACCCGGGGAGCTGTTTTTT. Amino acids: CASSLRGTGGIPGELFF.

This rearrangement joins TRBV12-3 or TRBV12-4 to TRBJ1-2, with D unclear. V lost 5 bases, J lost 4 bases, and 8 bases lay in between. CDR3 length: 12 residues. The DNA of the CDR3 is TGTGCCAGCAGTGCTAGAGGCTATGGCTACACCTTC. This codes for CASSARGYGYTF.

The rearrangement joins TRBV3-1 (or the pseudogene TRBV3-2) to TRBJ2-7, with 7 bases matching TRBD2. The CDR3 has 15 amino acids. J lost 7 bases, V lost 1 base, and 10 bases had no gene match. CDR1 LGHDT and CDR2 YNNKEL come from the germline V gene (reference sequence). The CDR3 sequence: CASSQVGAGKGEQYF. CDR3 nucleotide sequence: TGTGCCAGCAGCCAAGTGGGAGCGGGGAAGGGGGAGCAGTACTTC.